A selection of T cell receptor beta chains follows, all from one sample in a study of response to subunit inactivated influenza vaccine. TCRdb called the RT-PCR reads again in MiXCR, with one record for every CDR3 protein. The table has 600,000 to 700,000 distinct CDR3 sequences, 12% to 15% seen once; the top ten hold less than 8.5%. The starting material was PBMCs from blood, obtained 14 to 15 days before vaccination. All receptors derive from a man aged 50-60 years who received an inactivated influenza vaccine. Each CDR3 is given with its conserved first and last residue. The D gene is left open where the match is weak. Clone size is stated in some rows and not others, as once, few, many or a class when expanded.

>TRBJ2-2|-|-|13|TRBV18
TGCGCCAGCTCACTCTACAAGACCGGGGAGCTGTTTTTT
CASSLYKTGELFF
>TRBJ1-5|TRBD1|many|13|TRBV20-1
TGCAGTGCTTCAAGACAGGGCGATCAGCCCCAGCATTTT
CSASRQGDQPQHF
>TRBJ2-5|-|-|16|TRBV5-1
TGCGCCAGCAGCTTGGCGGGTAGCGGGACAGGGGAGACCCAGTACTTC
CASSLAGSGTGETQYF
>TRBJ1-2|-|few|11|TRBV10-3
TGTGCCATCGGACTTAACTATGGCTACACCTTC
CAIGLNYGYTF
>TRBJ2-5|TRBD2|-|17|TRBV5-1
TGCGCCAGCAGCCCCTTCGTGGGAAGCGGGAGTGGAGAGACCCAGTACTTC
CASSPFVGSGSGETQYF
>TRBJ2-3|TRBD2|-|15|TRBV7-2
TGTGCCAGCAGCTTTAGCGGGGGGGCAAATGTTGCGCAGTATTTT
CASSFSGGANVAQYF
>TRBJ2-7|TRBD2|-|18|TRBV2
TGTGCCAGCAGTCCTCGACTAGCGGGAAATACCTATACCTACGAGCAGTACTTC
CASSPRLAGNTYTYEQYF
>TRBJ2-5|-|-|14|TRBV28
TGTGCCAGCAGTTTTACCTATTCAGGGGAGACCCAGTACTTC
CASSFTYSGETQYF
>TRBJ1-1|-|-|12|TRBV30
TGTGCCTGGAGCCGACAGAACACTGAAGCTTTCTTT
CAWSRQNTEAFF
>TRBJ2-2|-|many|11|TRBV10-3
TGTGCCATCGCCACCACCGGGGAGCTGTTTTTT
CAIATTGELFF
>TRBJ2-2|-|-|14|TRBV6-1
TGTGCCAGCAGAAGAACCCAGGGTGGCGGGGAGCTGTTTTTT
CASRRTQGGGELFF
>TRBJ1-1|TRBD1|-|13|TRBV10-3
TGTGCCATCAGTGAAGGGGGCCGTACTGAAGCTTTCTTT
CAISEGGRTEAFF
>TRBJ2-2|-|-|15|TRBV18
TGTGCCAGCTCACCACGGCAGGGGCCTTCCGGGGAGCTGTTTTTT
CASSPRQGPSGELFF
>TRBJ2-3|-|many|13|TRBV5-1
TGCGCCAGCACAGCGGTCCTGACAGATACGCAGTATTTT
CASTAVLTDTQYF
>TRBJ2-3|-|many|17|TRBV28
TGTGCCAGCAGTTTGGCCGGTATGGGGGGGGGGCCAGATACGCAGTATTTT
CASSLAGMGGGPDTQYF
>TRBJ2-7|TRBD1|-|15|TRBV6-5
TGTGCCAGCAGTTACTCGGCAGGGGGATCCTACGAGCAGTACTTC
CASSYSAGGSYEQYF
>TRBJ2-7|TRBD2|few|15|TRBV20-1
TGCAGTGCTAAAGGACTAGCGGGGGGGCCAGCCGAGCAGTACTTC
CSAKGLAGGPAEQYF
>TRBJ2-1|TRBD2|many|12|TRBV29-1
TGCAGCGTCGGCGGGGGATACAATGAGCAGTTCTTC
CSVGGGYNEQFF
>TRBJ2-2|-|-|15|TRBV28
TGTGCCTCACAGACGGGGCTAGCGAGTACCGGGGAGCTGTTTTTT
CASQTGLASTGELFF
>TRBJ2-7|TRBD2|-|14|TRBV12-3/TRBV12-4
TGTGCCAGCACCTTAGCGGGAGGGCCCTACGAGCAGTACTTC
CASTLAGGPYEQYF
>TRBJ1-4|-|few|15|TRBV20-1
TGCAGTGCTAGAGTGACGGGGTCAACTAATGAAAAACTGTTTTTT
CSARVTGSTNEKLFF
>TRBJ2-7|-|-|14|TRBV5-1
TGCGCCAGCAGCTTAGGCGCATGGATGGGGGAGCAGTACTTC
CASSLGAWMGEQYF
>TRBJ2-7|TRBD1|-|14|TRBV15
TGTGCCACCAGCAGAAGGGACAGGCCTTACGAGCAGTACTTC
CATSRRDRPYEQYF
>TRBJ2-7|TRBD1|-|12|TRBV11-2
TGTGCCAGCAGCTTAGAGACAGGGAGGCAGTACTTC
CASSLETGRQYF
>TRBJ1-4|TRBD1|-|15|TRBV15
TGTGCCACCAGCCTCAAGGCAGGGGGCGGTGAAAAACTGTTTTTT
CATSLKAGGGEKLFF
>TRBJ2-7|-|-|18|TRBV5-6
TGTGCCAGCAGCTTGTGGGGCAGGCTAAGAGGTTTAAACTACGAGCAGTACTTC
CASSLWGRLRGLNYEQYF
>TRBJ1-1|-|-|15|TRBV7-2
TGTGCCAGCAGCTTATTGGGCAGGACCAACACTGAAGCTTTCTTT
CASSLLGRTNTEAFF
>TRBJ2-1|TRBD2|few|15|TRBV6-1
TGTGCCAGCAAGCGGCCTAGCGGTTCCTACAATGAGCAGTTCTTC
CASKRPSGSYNEQFF
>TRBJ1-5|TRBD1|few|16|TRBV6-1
TGTGCCAGCAGTCAGGGACAGGGCCAGTCGGGTCAGCCCCAGCATTTT
CASSQGQGQSGQPQHF